Below, one TCR beta chain is given with its context. Its specificity is not known. As for time point: pre-treatment sample, taken before nivolumab and TIL therapy. Adults with stage 4 NSCLC were enrolled in a phase I trial. This sample was taken from a study of TIL therapy for anti-PD-1-resistant metastatic lung cancer. The overall study: Median tumor PD-L1 proportion score was roughly 6%.

The libraries were made with immunoSEQ v3. The repertoire was sequenced with immunoSEQ multiplex PCR; TCRdb's copy has only in-frame clones and lacks some. The sample records around 20,000 clones, roughly 85% being singletons. Study-level points and caveats: This highly selected cohort may not generalize to typical lung cancer patients.

Germline V CDR1 and CDR2: SGHVS, FNYEAQ. This CDR3 has 15 residues. The ends lost 3 bases at V and 6 bases at J; junction bases unmatched: 4. This chain uses TRBV7-6 with TRBJ2-3; TRBD2 agrees at 12 bases. Source: blood, taken at baseline. This clonotype was obtained from a person between 25 and 79 years old with non-small cell lung cancer. CDR3 sequence: CASSFRTSGKDTQYF. DNA for the CDR3: TGTGCCAGCAGCTTTCGGACTAGCGGGAAGGATACGCAGTATTTT.